The clone carrying this T cell receptor (beta chain) appeared many times. Its antigen is undetermined. Preparation of the TCRbeta library involved a method that used unique molecular identifiers. TCRdb re-called the PCR reads through MiXCR, storing one row per CDR3 protein. The table records approximately 800,000 distinct CDR3 sequences, 16% of them present only once. This sample is drawn from a study of T-cell reconstitution after alpha-beta-depleted transplantation in children. General observations from the study: At the one-year point after transplant, T-cell counts and TCRbeta diversity were found to come mostly from T cells that had been newly produced. The high TCRbeta diversity at day 60 in some patients came from surviving recipient T cells and thymic progenitors. Several hundred rapidly expanded clones from non-depleted graft cells reportedly supplied alpha-beta T cells about two months post-transplant.

The CDR3 totals 14 residues. The germline V gene encodes CDR1 LGHNA and CDR2 YNFKEQ. The V end was cut by 2 bases, the J end by 9 bases, with 14 bases between. The TCR originated in a male patient between 5 and 17 years old who had a stem cell transplant for acute lymphoblastic leukemia, so the T cells may come from the graft donor. The sample in question was PBMCs, mostly from graft donor cells, obtained 360 days after TCRalphabeta/CD19-depleted stem cell transplant. The chain employs TRBV4-2 and TRBJ2-1; D assignment may be TRBD1 or TRBD2 (5 bases each). The CDR3: CASSQTGVGLEQFF. DNA for the CDR3: TGTGCCAGCAGCCAAACAGGTGTCGGACTTGAGCAGTTCTTC.